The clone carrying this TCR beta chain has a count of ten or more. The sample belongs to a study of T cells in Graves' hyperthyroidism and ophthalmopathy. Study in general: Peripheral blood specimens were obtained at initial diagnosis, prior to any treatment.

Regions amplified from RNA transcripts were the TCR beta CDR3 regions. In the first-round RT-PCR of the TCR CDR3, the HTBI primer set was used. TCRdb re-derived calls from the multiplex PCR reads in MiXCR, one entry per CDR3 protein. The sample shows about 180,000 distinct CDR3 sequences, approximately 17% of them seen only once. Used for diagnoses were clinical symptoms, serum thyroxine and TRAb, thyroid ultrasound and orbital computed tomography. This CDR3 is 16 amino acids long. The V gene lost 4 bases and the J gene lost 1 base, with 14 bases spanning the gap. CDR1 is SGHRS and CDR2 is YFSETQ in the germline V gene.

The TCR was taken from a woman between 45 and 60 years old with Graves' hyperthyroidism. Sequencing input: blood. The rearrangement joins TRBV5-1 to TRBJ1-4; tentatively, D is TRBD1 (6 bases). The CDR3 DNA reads TGCGCCAGCAGCGTACAGGGTCGGGGAACTAATGAAAAACTGTTTTTT. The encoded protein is CASSVQGRGTNEKLFF.